This entry lists 21 T cell receptor beta chains sequenced from one sample in a study of cytomegalovirus exposure and HLA in healthy donors. Method: immunoSEQ multiplex PCR; TCRdb's copy keeps in-frame clones and lacks some. The table shows 150,000 or so clones, with approximately 94% occurring only once. Sample: PBMCs. Receptors were obtained from a man between 18 and 35 years old in good health and CMV-seropositive.

This chain connects TRBV7-3 to TRBJ2-2; D not resolved. In germline, CDR1 is SGHTA, CDR2 FQGTGA. The V end lost 0 bases, the J end lost 7 bases, and 12 bases lay between the germline ends. The CDR3 is 15 amino acids. The CDR3 nucleotides are TGTGCCAGCAGCTTAACCCCCCGGGTTGTCGGGGAGCTGTTTTTT. Translating gives CASSLTPRVVGELFF.

This chain links TRBV5-1 with TRBJ2-7; 8 nucleotides align to TRBD1. CDR3 length: 15 amino acids. Germline trimming cut 4 bases from V and 2 bases from J; bases unmatched to any gene: 8. Germline values: CDR1 SGHRS, CDR2 YFSETQ. The CDR3 reads CASSPGQGAPYEQYF. As DNA, the CDR3 is TGCGCCAGCAGCCCCGGTCAGGGGGCCCCCTACGAGCAGTACTTC.

The V and J genes are TRBV19 and TRBJ1-5; D not resolved. The CDR3 contains 14 residues. Germline V gives CDR1 LNHDA, CDR2 SQIVND (reference sequence). The V and J ends lost 3 bases and 2 bases respectively, with 8 bases between them. The CDR3 region is CASSIGEGNQPQHF. The CDR3 DNA follows: TGTGCCAGTAGTATTGGGGAGGGCAATCAGCCCCAGCATTTT.

J is TRBJ2-1 and V is TRBV7-9, with 12 bases that match TRBD2. Trimming took 5 bases from V and 7 from J; bases not matched to a gene: 6. Germline V CDR1 and CDR2: SEHNR, FQNEAQ (reference sequence). The CDR3 length is 15 residues. CDR3 sequence (DNA): TGTGCCAGCAGCCAAGCGGGACTAGCGGGTAATGAGCAGTTCTTC. Amino acids: CASSQAGLAGNEQFF.

In its sample, this clone was seen once. This chain connects TRBV29-1 to TRBJ2-3; 9 bases agree with TRBD2. Unmatched junction bases numbered 14, after V lost 1 base and J lost 0 bases. CDR3 length: 19 residues. CDR1 is SQVTM and CDR2 is ANQGSEA in the germline V gene. CDR3 DNA: TGCAGCGTTGAAGCAAATCTAGCGGGATATTTCCTTAGCACAGATACGCAGTATTTT. Translating gives CSVEANLAGYFLSTDTQYF.

The gene calls are TRBV15 and TRBJ2-7; the match to TRBD2 covers 10 bases. The CDR3 contains 15 residues. Germline values: CDR1 LNHNV, CDR2 YYDKDF (reference sequence). V was clipped by 5 bases and J by 5 bases; unmatched bases: 9. This CDR3 is CATSSRAGGRDEQYF. CDR3 DNA: TGTGCCACCAGCTCCCGAGCGGGAGGGCGGGACGAGCAGTACTTC.

The genes are TRBV21-1 and TRBJ2-7; no DNA check was done on the table's D call, TRBD2. TRBV21-1 is a documented pseudogene. The CDR3 length is 13 residues. The CDR3 loop reads CASSKARIAEQYF. The CDR3 region has the DNA TGTGCCAGCAGCAAAGCGCGGATCGCCGAGCAGTACTTC.

As regards this clone: The junction departs from germline at one end; a sequencing error may be responsible. The chain is built from TRBV6-1 and TRBJ2-7; D is unclear. CDR3 length: 15 amino acids. CDR1 is MNHNS, CDR2 SASEGT, per germline. CDR3 protein: CAGSESSRGFSEQYF. The CDR3 DNA sequence: TGTGCCGGCAGTGAATCGTCTCGCGGATTCTCCGAGCAGTACTTC.

The rearrangement uses TRBV6-4 and TRBJ2-3; a possible D gene is TRBD1 (5 bases). Trimming stripped 6 bases from V and 5 bases from J, with 12 bases between. The CDR3 consists of 13 residues. CDR1 and CDR2 (germline): MRHNA, SNTAGT. The CDR3 is CASSELRGDTQYF. The CDR3 DNA follows: TGTGCCAGCAGCGAGTTAAGGGGAGATACGCAGTATTTT.

The chain carries TRBV10-1 and TRBJ1-1; 7 bases align to TRBD1. The junction had 6 bases not matched to a gene; V was cut back by 7 bases and J by 1 base. Germline CDR1 WNHNN, CDR2 SYGVQD (reference sequence). CDR3 length: 14 residues. CDR3 nucleotide sequence: TGCGCCAGCACGTCCCGGGACAGGAACACTGAAGCTTTCTTT. Translation gives CASTSRDRNTEAFF.

This rearrangement joins TRBV28 to TRBJ2-1; 11 nucleotides line up with TRBD2. Germline CDR1 reads MDHEN; CDR2 reads SYDVKM. CDR3 length: 13 residues. The V gene end was trimmed by 5 bases and the J gene end by 10 bases; junction bases not matched to a gene: 4. For the CDR3, the DNA is TGTGCCAGCAGTATAGCGGGAGGGCTAGAGCAGTTCTTC. As protein: CASSIAGGLEQFF.

This chain uses TRBV6-1 with TRBJ2-1; 10 bases map to TRBD2. The J segment lost 4 bases and the V segment lost 3 bases, leaving 12 bases of the junction unmatched. The CDR3 consists of 18 residues. Germline CDR1 reads MNHNS; CDR2 reads SASEGT. This CDR3 reads CASSDDSGRLGGYNEQFF. Here the CDR3 DNA reads TGTGCCAGCAGTGATGATAGCGGGAGGCTGGGGGGTTACAATGAGCAGTTCTTC.

About this clone itself: The sample holds other DNA sequences that translate to the same CDR3. This chain uses TRBV4-2 with TRBJ2-5, with TRBD2 matching 10 bases. The ends lost 1 base at V and 1 base at J; junction bases unmatched: 0. CDR3 length equals 15 residues. The germline gives CDR1 LGHNA, CDR2 YNFKEQ. CDR3 bases: TGTGCCAGCAGCCAAGGGACTAGCGGCCAAGAGACCCAGTACTTC. Its translation is CASSQGTSGQETQYF.

V is TRBV4-1 and J is TRBJ2-5; 11 positions match TRBD2. This CDR3 contains 19 residues. Germline lookup yields CDR1 MGHRA and CDR2 YSYEKL. The ends lost 3 bases at V and 1 base at J; junction bases unmatched: 13. The DNA for the CDR3 is TGCGCCAGCAGCCACTCAATTTGGACTAGCGGGCGCCCCCAAGAGACCCAGTACTTC. It yields the protein CASSHSIWTSGRPQETQYF.

This chain connects TRBV28 to TRBJ1-1, with D unclear. With 5 bases removed from V and 0 bases from J, the gap between germline ends came to 4 bases. CDR3 size: 12 residues. Germline assignment: CDR1 MDHEN and CDR2 SYDVKM. CDR3 residues: CASSVVNTEAFF. CDR3 DNA sequence: TGTGCCAGCAGTGTAGTGAACACTGAAGCTTTCTTT.

This chain uses TRBV28 with TRBJ2-7; D perhaps matches TRBD1 (6 bases). Per germline, CDR1 MDHEN and CDR2 SYDVKM. This CDR3 comprises 15 residues. With 6 bases removed from V and 0 bases from J, the gap between germline ends came to 15 bases. The CDR3 DNA reads as TGTGCCAGCAGCTACTTCAGGGACAACTCCTACGAGCAGTACTTC. Amino acid sequence: CASSYFRDNSYEQYF.

This CDR3 reads CASSFASGSYNEQFF. The CDR3, as DNA: TGTGCCAGCAGCTTTGCTAGCGGCTCCTACAATGAGCAGTTCTTC. J is TRBJ2-1 and V is TRBV11-2; TRBD2 matches at 7 bases. This CDR3 is built from 15 residues. CDR1 SGHAT and CDR2 FQNNGV come from the germline V gene. Unmatched junction bases numbered 2, after V lost 3 bases and J lost 0 bases.

The rearrangement joins TRBV13 to TRBJ2-1; D not resolved. Germline CDR1 is PRHDT and CDR2 is FYEKMQ (reference sequence). The CDR3 consists of 11 residues. The germline V and J ends were trimmed by 7 bases and 8 bases, with 9 bases remaining between them. Here the CDR3 reads CASTPGYEQFF. CDR3 DNA sequence: TGTGCCAGCACTCCCGGTTATGAGCAGTTCTTC.

The J gene is TRBJ1-1, the V gene TRBV25-1; 8 bases align to TRBD1. Germline trimming cut 4 bases from V and 6 bases from J; bases unmatched to any gene: 4. The CDR3 loop spans 13 amino acids. From germline, CDR1 is MGHDK and CDR2 SYGVNS. In DNA, the CDR3 is TGTGCCAGCAGTGGGCGACAGGGGTCTGAAGCTTTCTTT. This codes for CASSGRQGSEAFF.

This chain links TRBV27 with TRBJ1-6; possibly TRBD1 for D (5 bases). V gave up 2 bases and J gave up 8 bases, with 13 bases separating them. This CDR3 has 15 amino acids. The germline V gene has CDR1 MNHEY and CDR2 SMNVEV (reference sequence). The chain's CDR3 is CASSLIGAGDSPLHF. The CDR3 coding sequence is TGTGCCAGCAGTTTAATCGGCGCGGGGGATTCACCCCTCCACTTT.

The chain links TRBV7-9 to TRBJ2-1; D perhaps matches TRBD2 (6 bases). Germline CDR1 SEHNR, CDR2 FQNEAQ (reference sequence). The V and J ends lost 7 bases and 1 base respectively, with 11 bases between them. This CDR3 comprises 14 residues. The CDR3 coding sequence is TGTGCCAGCAATGGCGGGGTTTCCTACAATGAGCAGTTCTTC. Translating it yields CASNGGVSYNEQFF.